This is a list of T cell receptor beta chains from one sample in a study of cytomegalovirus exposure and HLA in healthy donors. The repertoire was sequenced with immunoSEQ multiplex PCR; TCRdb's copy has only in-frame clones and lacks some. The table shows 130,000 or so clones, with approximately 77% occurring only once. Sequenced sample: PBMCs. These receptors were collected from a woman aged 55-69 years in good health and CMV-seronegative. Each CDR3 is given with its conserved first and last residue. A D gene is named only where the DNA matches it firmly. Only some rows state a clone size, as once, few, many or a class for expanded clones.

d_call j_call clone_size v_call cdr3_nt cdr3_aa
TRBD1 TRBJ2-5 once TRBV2 TGTGCCAGCAGTGAGGACAGGGGGCAGGAGACCCAGTACTTC CASSEDRGQETQYF
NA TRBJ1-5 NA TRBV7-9 TGTGCCAGCAGCTCTGGACAGTTTAGCAATCAGCCCCAGCATTTT CASSSGQFSNQPQHF
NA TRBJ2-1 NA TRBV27 TGTGCCAGCAGTTTGATTAGAGGCTACAATGAGCAGTTCTTC CASSLIRGYNEQFF
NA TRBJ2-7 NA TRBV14 TGTGCCAGCAGCCGGGAGCGCGCGCGCGCCTACGAGCAGTACTTC CASSRERARAYEQYF
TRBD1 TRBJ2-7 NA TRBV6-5 TGTGCCAGCAGCCTACAGGGGACCTTCTACGAGCAGTACTTC CASSLQGTFYEQYF
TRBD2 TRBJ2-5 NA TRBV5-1 TGCGCCACCGCCCTTATGTCCACTAGCGGGAGTTGGGAGACCCAGTACTTC CATALMSTSGSWETQYF
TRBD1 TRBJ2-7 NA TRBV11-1 TGTGCCAGCGGTCAGGACAGGGGAGACGAGCAGTACTTC CASGQDRGDEQYF
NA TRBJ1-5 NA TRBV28 TGTGCCAGCAGTTTGGTGGGCGCTTATCAGCCCCAGCATTTT CASSLVGAYQPQHF
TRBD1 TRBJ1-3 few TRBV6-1 TGTGCCAGCAGGGGACAGGCCATCTCTGGAAACACCATATATTTT CASRGQAISGNTIYF
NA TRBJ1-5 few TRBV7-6 TGTGCCAGCAGCTTAGGACAGTTCAATCAGCCCCAGCATTTT CASSLGQFNQPQHF
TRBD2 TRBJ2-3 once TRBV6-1 TGTGCCAGCAGTGAAAGAGCGGGGACCTCAGATACGCAGTATTTT CASSERAGTSDTQYF
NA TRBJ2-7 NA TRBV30 TGTGCCTGGAGCCGTACGGGGGATAGGTACTTC CAWSRTGDRYF
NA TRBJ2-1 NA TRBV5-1 TGCGCCAGCAGCTTGGCCGGGGGTGCCTCCTACAATGAGCAGTTCTTC CASSLAGGASYNEQFF
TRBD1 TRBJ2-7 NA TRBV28 TGTGCCAGCAGTTTAAGACAGGGGAACTCCTACGAGCAGTACTTC CASSLRQGNSYEQYF
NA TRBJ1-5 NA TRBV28 TGTGCCAGCAGTATTCTTCCTAGCAATCAGCCCCAGCATTTT CASSILPSNQPQHF
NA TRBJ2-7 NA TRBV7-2 TGTGCCAGCAGCCCCAGCGGGCCCTCCTACGAGCAGTACTTC CASSPSGPSYEQYF
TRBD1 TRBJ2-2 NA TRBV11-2 TGTGCCAGCAGGGGAAGGACAGGGACGGGCACCGGGGAGCTGTTTTTT CASRGRTGTGTGELFF
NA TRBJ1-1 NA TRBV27 TGTGCCAGCAGTTTAAGGGGGAGCGAAGCTTTCTTT CASSLRGSEAFF
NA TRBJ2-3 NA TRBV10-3 TGTGCCATCAGTGGGCCTGGGAGCGGGAGCACAGATACGCAGTATTTT CAISGPGSGSTDTQYF
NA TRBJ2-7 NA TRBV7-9 TGTGCCAGCAGCTACACCGACAGGAAATCCTACGAGCAGTACTTC CASSYTDRKSYEQYF
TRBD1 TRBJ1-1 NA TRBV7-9 TGTTCCAGCAGCTTACTCAGGGGGCGTCGCATGAACACTGAAGCTTTCTTT CSSSLLRGRRMNTEAFF
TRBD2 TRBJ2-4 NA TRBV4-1 TGCGCCAGCAGCCAAGATTTTACGCTAGCGGGAGGGGACATTCAGTACTTC CASSQDFTLAGGDIQYF
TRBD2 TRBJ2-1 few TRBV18 TGTGCCAGCTCACCACCGTCTAGCGGGAGGACTGAGCAGTTCTTC CASSPPSSGRTEQFF
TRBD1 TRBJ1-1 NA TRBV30 TGTGCCTGGAGTACGGACAGGATCAACACTGAAGCTTTCTTT CAWSTDRINTEAFF
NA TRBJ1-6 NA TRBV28 TGTGCCAGCAGTTCTCAGCGGTATTCACCCCTCCACTTT CASSSQRYSPLHF
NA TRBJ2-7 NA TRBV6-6 TGTGCCAGCAGTCCACCCCTCGGCGGGGCGGTAGGAGAGCAGTACTTC CASSPPLGGAVGEQYF
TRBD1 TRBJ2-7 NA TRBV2 TGTGCCAGCAGACCGGGACAGGGGCGGAGGAGCGGGAGCCAGAACGAGCAGTACTTC CASRPGQGRRSGSQNEQYF
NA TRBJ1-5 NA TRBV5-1 TGCGCCAGCAGCTTGGCTCTCCAGGATAGCAATCAGCCCCAGCATTTT CASSLALQDSNQPQHF
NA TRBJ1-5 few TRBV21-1 TGTGCCAGCAGCAGCGACAGGGGAGAACAGCCCCAGCATTTT CASSSDRGEQPQHF
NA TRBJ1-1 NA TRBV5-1 TGCGCCAGCAGCTTACACAGGGTAACTGAAGCTTTCTTT CASSLHRVTEAFF
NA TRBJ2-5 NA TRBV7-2 TGTGCCAGCAGCCATCCTAGCGTCCAAGAGACCCAGTACTTC CASSHPSVQETQYF
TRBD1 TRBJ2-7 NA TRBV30 TGTGCCTGGAGGCCAGGGGGCTCCTACGAGCAGTACTTC CAWRPGGSYEQYF
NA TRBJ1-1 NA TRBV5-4 TGTGCCAGCAGCTTGTTTTCCGGGAACACTGAAGCTTTCTTT CASSLFSGNTEAFF
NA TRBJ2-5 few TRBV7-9 TGTGCCAGCAGCTTAGCATCGGGGGTGGAGACCCAGTACTTC CASSLASGVETQYF
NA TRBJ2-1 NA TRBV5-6 TGTGCCAGCAGCCCTGGGGTGGCAGGGTACAACGACAATGAGCAGTTCTTC CASSPGVAGYNDNEQFF
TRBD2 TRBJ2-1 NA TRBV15 TGTGCCACCAGCAGAACTAGCGGCGGATACAATGAGCAGTTCTTC CATSRTSGGYNEQFF
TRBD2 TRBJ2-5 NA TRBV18 TGTGCCAGCTCACTTCAAGCGGGAGCGGAGACCCAGTACTTC CASSLQAGAETQYF
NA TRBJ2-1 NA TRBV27 TGTGCCAGCAGTTTATATCAGGGGATGGGAGGGAATGAGCAGTTCTTC CASSLYQGMGGNEQFF
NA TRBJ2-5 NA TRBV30 TGTGCCTGGAGTGACGGACTGCGGGGACAAGAGACCCAGTACTTC CAWSDGLRGQETQYF
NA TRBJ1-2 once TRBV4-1 TGCGCCAGCAGCCAAGATGGCAGGGGAGAGGGCTACACCTTC CASSQDGRGEGYTF
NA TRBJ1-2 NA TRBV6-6 TGTGCCAGCAGCGTACTGGGGGGGACGTCTGGCTACACCTTC CASSVLGGTSGYTF
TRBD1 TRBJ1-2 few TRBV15 TGTGCCACCAGCAGAGACGGTGCCGGGACAGGGAACTATGGCTACACCTTC CATSRDGAGTGNYGYTF
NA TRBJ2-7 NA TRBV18 TGTGCCAGCTCACCAAATCGCGACACCGAGCAGTACTTC CASSPNRDTEQYF
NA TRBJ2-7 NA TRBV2 TGTGCCAGCAGTGAAAGCGCCAGGGTCTACGACGAGCAGTACTTC CASSESARVYDEQYF
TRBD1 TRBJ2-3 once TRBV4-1 TGCGCCAGCAGCCAAGATTCGACAGGGGGCTGGTCAGATACGCAGTATTTT CASSQDSTGGWSDTQYF